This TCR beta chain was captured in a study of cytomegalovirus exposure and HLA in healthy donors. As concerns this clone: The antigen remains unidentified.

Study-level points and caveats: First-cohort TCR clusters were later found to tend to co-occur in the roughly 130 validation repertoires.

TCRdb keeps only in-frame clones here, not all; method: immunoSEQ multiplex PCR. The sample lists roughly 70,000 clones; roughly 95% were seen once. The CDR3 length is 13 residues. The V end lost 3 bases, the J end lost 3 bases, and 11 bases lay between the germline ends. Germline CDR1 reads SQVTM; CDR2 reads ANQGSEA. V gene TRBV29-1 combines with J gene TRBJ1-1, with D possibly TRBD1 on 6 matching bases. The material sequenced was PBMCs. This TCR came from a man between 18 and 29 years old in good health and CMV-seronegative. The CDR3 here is CSVDGTGYTEAFF. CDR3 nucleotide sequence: TGCAGCGTTGATGGTACAGGGTACACTGAAGCTTTCTTT.